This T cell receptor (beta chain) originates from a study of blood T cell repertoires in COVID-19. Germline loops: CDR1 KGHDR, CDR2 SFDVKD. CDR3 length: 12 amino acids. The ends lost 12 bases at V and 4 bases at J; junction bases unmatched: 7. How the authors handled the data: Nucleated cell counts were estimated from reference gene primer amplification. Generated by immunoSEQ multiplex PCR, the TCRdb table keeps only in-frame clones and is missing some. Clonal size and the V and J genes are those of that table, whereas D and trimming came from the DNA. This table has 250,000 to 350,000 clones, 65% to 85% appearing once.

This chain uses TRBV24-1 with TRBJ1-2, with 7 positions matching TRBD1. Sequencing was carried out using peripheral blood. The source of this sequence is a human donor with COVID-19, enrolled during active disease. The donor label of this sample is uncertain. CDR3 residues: CAPMDRTYGYTF. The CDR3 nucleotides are TGTGCCCCAATGGACAGGACCTATGGCTACACCTTC.